Shown below are 28 T cell receptor beta chains from a single sample sequenced in a study of regulatory T cells in long-lasting Graves disease. Sequencing libraries for TCR beta were prepared with iRepertoire HTBI primers and Arm-PCR of CDR3 regions. TCRdb independently ran MiXCR on the multiplex PCR reads; one entry per CDR3 protein. The sample records 350,000 to 500,000 distinct CDR3 sequences, about 17% being singletons. Time point: newly diagnosed GD, antithyroid drugs for less than 3 months. RNA isolated from PBMCs was used to make the TCR library. These data were also reused for a study on T cells in Graves' hyperthyroidism and ophthalmopathy.

The input for sequencing was peripheral blood mononuclear cells (PBMCs), taken at new diagnosis, from a patient treated with antithyroid drugs. The receptor source for this set is a woman in her 30s with Graves disease.

At least ten counts were recorded for this clonotype. The chain recombines TRBV5-1 with TRBJ2-3; 7 nucleotides line up with TRBD1. V was pared by 0 bases and J by 3 bases, with 4 bases of the junction left unmatched. Per the germline V gene, CDR1 is SGHRS and CDR2 is YFSETQ. The CDR3 has 15 amino acids. CDR3 protein: CASSLEGAITDTQYF. Written as DNA, the CDR3 is TGCGCCAGCAGCTTGGAGGGGGCGATTACAGATACGCAGTATTTT.

This clonotype was detected many times. The genes are TRBV29-1 and TRBJ2-1; D not resolved. Germline V CDR1 and CDR2: SQVTM, ANQGSEA. V lost 3 bases and J 2 bases, leaving 14 bases between the germline ends. The CDR3 spans 15 residues. DNA for the CDR3: TGCAGCGTTGACTCCGCCCTAGGCCCCTACAATGAGCAGTTCTTC. Encoded protein: CSVDSALGPYNEQFF.

This clonotype was seen at least ten times. The gene calls are TRBV28 and TRBJ2-5; the match to TRBD2 covers 9 bases. CDR1 is MDHEN and CDR2 is SYDVKM in the germline V gene. CDR3 size: 16 residues. With 3 bases clipped from V and 3 bases from J, the junction kept 8 bases outside the gene matches. CDR3 amino acids: CASSFFRGREEETQYF. The CDR3 bases are TGTGCCAGCAGTTTTTTCCGCGGGAGGGAAGAAGAGACCCAGTACTTC.

This clonotype was detected many times. This chain joins TRBV7-3 and TRBJ2-3; TRBD2 agrees at 7 bases. CDR1 is SGHTA, CDR2 FQGTGA, per germline. Losses at the gene ends were 3 bases for V and 4 bases for J; bases not matched to a gene: 7. The CDR3 has 15 amino acids. CDR3 in amino acids: CASSFQASGSDTQYF. For the CDR3, the DNA is TGTGCCAGCAGCTTCCAGGCTAGCGGATCAGATACGCAGTATTTT.

In its sample, this clonotype was seen many times. The chain couples TRBV27 to TRBJ1-1, with D hard to call. V was trimmed by 5 bases and J by 1 base, leaving 17 bases between them. This CDR3 spans 16 amino acids. Germline values: CDR1 MNHEY, CDR2 SMNVEV (reference sequence). The CDR3 DNA reads as TGTGCCAGCAGTCTAAGTGGCCGACCGAGGAACACTGAAGCTTTCTTT. This translates into CASSLSGRPRNTEAFF.

V gene TRBV11-1 combines with J gene TRBJ2-7; 8 bases match TRBD1. Germline loops: CDR1 SGHAT, CDR2 FQDESV (reference sequence). V was pared by 8 bases and J by 2 bases, with 8 bases of the junction left unmatched. The length of the CDR3 is 14 residues. Written as DNA, the CDR3 is TGTGCCAGCGTCCTTGGGACAGGCACCTACGAGCAGTACTTC. Translated, it gives CASVLGTGTYEQYF. Full variable domain (outside the CDR3, taken from reference TRBV11-1 and TRBJ2-7): EAEVAQSPRYKITEKSQAVAFWCDPISGHATLYWYRQILGQGPELLVQFQDESVVDDSQLPKDRFSAERLKGVDSTLKIQPAELGDSAMYLCASVLGTGTYEQYFGPGTRLTVT.

This clonotype was counted ten times or more. The V call is TRBV2, the J call TRBJ2-1; 10 bases are a match to TRBD2. Unmatched junction bases numbered 2, after V lost 4 bases and J lost 2 bases. Germline V gene lookup returns CDR1 SNHLY and CDR2 FYNNEI. CDR3 length equals 15 residues. CDR3 sequence reads: CASSGTSGTYNEQFF. The DNA for the CDR3 is TGTGCCAGCAGTGGGACTAGCGGTACCTACAATGAGCAGTTCTTC.

This clonotype was counted many times. The CDR3, as DNA: TGTGCCAGCAGCTTATCACAGGTACCCTACAATGAGCAGTTCTTC. Protein product: CASSLSQVPYNEQFF. J is TRBJ2-1 and V is TRBV7-9; a possible D gene is TRBD1 (5 bases). Germline CDR1 SEHNR, CDR2 FQNEAQ (reference sequence). CDR3 length: 15 amino acids. Trimming stripped 2 bases from V and 2 bases from J, with 10 bases between.

The table lists this clonotype with many counts. This rearrangement joins TRBV27 to TRBJ2-6, with D possibly matching TRBD1 (6 bases). In germline, CDR1 is MNHEY, CDR2 SMNVEV (reference sequence). V gave up 7 bases and J gave up 0 bases, with 16 bases separating them. This CDR3 contains 17 residues. The CDR3 loop reads CASKNRVQSSGANVLTF. The CDR3 nucleotides are TGTGCCAGCAAGAACAGGGTGCAGAGCTCTGGGGCCAACGTCCTGACTTTC.

The table lists this clonotype with a few counts. The chain has TRBV6-2 or TRBV6-3 and TRBJ1-5; D remains ambiguous. Trimming shortened V by 0 bases and J by 9 bases, and 15 bases separated the two germline ends. Germline-derived CDR1 and CDR2 are MNHEY and SVGEGT. The CDR3 loop spans 15 amino acids. CDR3 DNA: TGTGCCAGCAGTTACTCCCGGACGTCCTTGATGCCCCAGCATTTT. Translated, it gives CASSYSRTSLMPQHF.

This chain connects TRBV5-5 to TRBJ1-2, with 7 bases aligning to TRBD1. CDR1 and CDR2 from the germline V gene are SGHKS and YYEKEE (reference sequence). The junction had 7 bases not matched to a gene; V was cut back by 5 bases and J by 6 bases. The CDR3 covers 13 residues. For the CDR3, the DNA is TGTGCCAGCAGTATCGACAGGGCGGATGGCTACACCTTC. Protein: CASSIDRADGYTF.

The table lists this clonotype with many counts. The chain carries TRBV7-6 and TRBJ2-1; 8 bases are a match to TRBD2. V lost 4 bases, J lost 2 bases, and 7 bases stayed unmatched. This CDR3 comprises 16 residues. Germline V CDR1 and CDR2: SGHVS, FNYEAQ. The CDR3 DNA reads as TGTGCCAGCAGCTCGTCGGGACTAGTTACCTACAATGAGCAGTTCTTC. The encoded protein is CASSSSGLVTYNEQFF.

The gene calls are TRBV27 and TRBJ2-2; 10 nucleotides align to TRBD2. V lost 3 bases, J lost 4 bases, and 2 bases stayed unmatched. The V gene's germline CDR1 is MNHEY and CDR2 SMNVEV (reference sequence). The CDR3 extends over 15 amino acids. The CDR3: CASSFRTSGTGELFF. CDR3 in DNA: TGTGCCAGCAGTTTTAGGACTAGCGGCACCGGGGAGCTGTTTTTT.

The chain carries TRBV4-1 and TRBJ2-5; a weak D match, TRBD1 (5 bases). V lost 3 bases to trimming and J lost 9 bases, with 20 bases between them. CDR3 length equals 15 residues. Germline CDR1 MGHRA, CDR2 YSYEKL. CDR3 bases: TGCGCCAGCAGCCAGGGTTGGGGCTTTGACGAGTCCCAGTACTTC. This translates into CASSQGWGFDESQYF.

In this sample, this clonotype turned up many times. CDR3 region: CASSRAGGPWNEQFF. CDR3 in DNA: TGTGCCAGCAGCCGAGCGGGAGGGCCTTGGAATGAGCAGTTCTTC. V and J are TRBV12-3 or TRBV12-4 and TRBJ2-1, with TRBD2 matching over 10 bases. The J segment lost 7 bases and the V segment lost 6 bases, leaving 9 bases of the junction unmatched. The CDR3 is 15 amino acids.

This clonotype occurred many times. V and J are TRBV10-3 and TRBJ1-1, with a possible D match to TRBD1 (5 bases). The CDR3 is 16 amino acids. The V end lost 0 bases, the J end lost 5 bases, and 16 bases lay between the germline ends. Germline V CDR1 and CDR2: ENHRY, SYGVKD. The DNA of the CDR3 is TGTGCCATCAGTGAGTCCCCCGGGGCTGGTCGTACTGAAGCTTTCTTT. This gives the protein CAISESPGAGRTEAFF.

This clonotype showed up many times. CDR3 DNA sequence: TGTGCCAGTCTCGAGGCGGGAGGGTCCTACGAGCAGTACTTC. Protein sequence: CASLEAGGSYEQYF. The chain carries TRBV28 and TRBJ2-7, with TRBD2 matching over 9 bases. The germline gives CDR1 MDHEN, CDR2 SYDVKM. The CDR3 totals 14 residues. The V segment lost 9 bases and the J segment 1 base; nucleotides outside the gene matches: 7. Based on the CDR3 plus reference TRBV28 and TRBJ2-7, the full variable domain is DVKVTQSSRYLVKRTGEKVFLECVQDMDHENMFWYRQDPGLGLRLIYFSYDVKMKEKGDIPEGYSVSREKKERFSLILESASTNQTSMYLCASLEAGGSYEQYFGPGTRLTVT.

The chain employs TRBV2 and TRBJ2-4; D gene ambiguous. The ends were cut back, 4 bases at V and 1 base at J, with 11 bases in the middle. Germline CDR1 SNHLY, CDR2 FYNNEI. This CDR3 region has 15 residues. The CDR3, as DNA: TGTGCCAGCAGTGGACCTCTCAGGGCCAAAAACATTCAGTACTTC. Translated: CASSGPLRAKNIQYF.

There are many counts of this clonotype. The chain uses TRBV7-9 and TRBJ2-1, with D possibly TRBD1 on 6 matching bases. Germline CDR1 SEHNR, CDR2 FQNEAQ (reference sequence). V was trimmed by 5 bases and J by 4 bases, leaving 9 bases between them. The CDR3 has 13 amino acids. This CDR3 is CASSHRAYNEQFF. For the CDR3, the DNA is TGTGCCAGCAGCCACAGGGCGTACAATGAGCAGTTCTTC.

The sample holds a few counts of this clonotype. A clone one base away is much larger, so this may be a read error. The gene calls are TRBV10-1 and TRBJ2-3; possibly TRBD2 for D (6 bases). Trimming cost V 6 bases and J 2 bases, with 15 bases left between them. The CDR3 totals 15 residues. Per germline, CDR1 WNHNN and CDR2 SYGVQD (reference sequence). The DNA for the CDR3 is TGCGCCAGCAGCGGGACTCCTGGCGTCACAGATACGCAGTATTTT. The encoded protein is CASSGTPGVTDTQYF.

There are many counts of this clonotype. This rearrangement joins TRBV18 to TRBJ1-2; TRBD1 is a possible D gene (6 bases). The CDR3 runs to 12 residues. Per the germline V gene, CDR1 is KGHSH and CDR2 is LQKENI. The V and J ends lost 3 bases and 7 bases respectively, with 9 bases between them. The CDR3 protein is CASSPNRAGYTF. CDR3 in DNA: TGTGCCAGCTCACCGAACAGGGCTGGCTACACCTTC.

This clonotype was counted at least ten times. The rearrangement uses TRBV3-1 and TRBJ1-1, with unresolved D. Trimming took 1 base from V and 3 from J, leaving 6 bases between them. Germline-derived CDR1 and CDR2 are LGHDT and YNNKEL (reference sequence). This CDR3 spans 13 amino acids. The CDR3 coding sequence is TGTGCCAGCAGCCAAGGAACTTACACTGAAGCTTTCTTT. It encodes CASSQGTYTEAFF. Together with reference TRBV3-1 and TRBJ1-1, the CDR3 gives the full variable domain: DTAVSQTPKYLVTQMGNDKSIKCEQNLGHDTMYWYKQDSKKFLKIMFSYNNKELIINETVPNRFSPKSPDKAHLNLHINSLELGDSAVYFCASSQGTYTEAFFGQGTRLTVV.

The sample holds a few counts of this clonotype. This chain links TRBV7-9 with TRBJ2-2; unclear D gene. Trimming cost V 5 bases and J 5 bases, with 12 bases left between them. This CDR3 is 14 amino acids long. Germline assignment: CDR1 SEHNR and CDR2 FQNEAQ (reference sequence). CDR3 nucleotides: TGTGCCAGCAGCCCTTCCTTTAGGACCGGGGAGCTGTTTTTT. Its translation: CASSPSFRTGELFF. The variable domain in full, with the rest retrieved from reference TRBV7-9 and TRBJ2-2, is DTGVSQNPRHKITKRGQNVTFRCDPISEHNRLYWYRQTLGQGPEFLTYFQNEAQLEKSRLLSDRFSAERPKGSFSTLEIQRTEQGDSAMYLCASSPSFRTGELFFGEGSRLTVL.

As regards this clonotype: This may come from a read error, since a much larger clone is one base off. The chain combines TRBV28 with TRBJ1-5, with TRBD1 as a possible D gene (5 bases). The CDR3 is 15 amino acids. Germline values: CDR1 MDHEN, CDR2 SYDVKM. V was pared by 9 bases and J by 6 bases, with 21 bases between. The CDR3: CASEDRDPHGQPQHF. The CDR3 nucleotides are TGTGCCAGTGAAGACCGGGACCCCCATGGTCAGCCCCAGCATTTT.

The rearrangement joins TRBV4-3 to TRBJ1-5; D uncertain. The CDR3 extends over 16 amino acids. Germline CDR1 LGHNA, CDR2 YSLEER. Trimming shortened V by 0 bases and J by 4 bases, and 13 bases separated the two germline ends. The CDR3: CASSQDGRSANQPQHF. CDR3 nucleotide sequence: TGCGCCAGCAGCCAAGATGGCAGATCGGCGAATCAGCCCCAGCATTTT.

This clonotype has a count of ten or more. The J gene is TRBJ2-2, the V gene TRBV7-3; D might be TRBD1 (7 bases). In germline, CDR1 is SGHTA, CDR2 FQGTGA. Between the trimmed V and J ends, which lost 1 base and 3 bases, there was a span of 21 bases. This CDR3 has 19 residues. The CDR3 is CASSLKGGQCVGDTGELFF. CDR3 sequence (DNA): TGTGCCAGCAGCTTAAAGGGGGGACAGTGTGTGGGTGACACCGGGGAGCTGTTTTTT.

The chain combines TRBV20-1 with TRBJ1-1; D ambiguous. V was shortened by 8 bases and J by 10 bases, with 8 bases between the two germline ends. The CDR3 has 8 amino acids. Germline CDR1 reads DFQATT; CDR2 reads SNEGSKA (reference sequence). The CDR3 DNA is TGCAGTCAACCCGGAGCTTTCTTT. Residues: CSQPGAFF.

With regard to this clonotype: A much larger clone lies a single base off, so this may be a read error. J is TRBJ2-1 and V is TRBV28, with D hard to call. The V and J ends lost 6 bases and 10 bases respectively, with 19 bases between them. Germline lookup yields CDR1 MDHEN and CDR2 SYDVKM. The CDR3 length is 14 residues. The DNA of the CDR3 is TGTGCCAGCAGCCAACCGCTGCACTCCTACGAGCAGTTCTTC. Its translation is CASSQPLHSYEQFF.